This T cell receptor (beta chain) was identified in a study of graft-versus-host responses after intestinal transplantation. The CDR3 runs 15 residues. Per the germline V gene, CDR1 is LNHDA and CDR2 is SQIVND (reference sequence). V was pared by 6 bases and J by 4 bases, with 6 bases of the junction left unmatched. As concerns this clone: The antigen is not known.

Assay used: immunoSEQ multiplex PCR; TCRdb lists only in-frame clones, some missing. The sample contains more than 80,000 clones, 85% to 90% of which appear only once. Findings and caveats of the study: Patients with graft-donor T cell macrochimerism had high graft-versus-host to host-versus-graft clonal ratios in allografts.

This receptor was obtained from a human donor who received an intestinal transplant. This sample comprised unstimulated CD4+ T cells sorted from spleen or lymph node cells, obtained before intestinal transplant. The gene calls are TRBV19 and TRBJ1-6, with 7 bases aligning to TRBD1. The CDR3 is CASSPTGTYNSPLHF. In DNA, the CDR3 is TGTGCCAGTAGCCCGACAGGGACTTATAATTCACCCCTCCACTTT.